The present entry profiles one T cell receptor beta chain with its context. These data come from a study of blood T cell repertoires in COVID-19. About the study: The United States, Italy and Spain supplied acute and convalescent COVID-19 samples. PBMCs, B-cell-depleted T cells, or T cells were the source of the cDNA or gDNA that made up the material.

In the study's own analysis: For nucleated cells, counts were estimated from reference gene primer amplification. Profiled with immunoSEQ multiplex PCR; TCRdb holds only in-frame clones, not every one. V and J calls and clone size are given by that table; D and trimming were obtained from the DNA. The table includes approximately 260,000 clones, around four fifths detected once. V lost 1 base to trimming and J lost 5 bases, with 11 bases between them. Germline lookup yields CDR1 LGHDT and CDR2 YNNKEL (reference sequence). CDR3 length: 14 amino acids. V gene TRBV3-1 (or the pseudogene TRBV3-2) combines with J gene TRBJ1-1, with TRBD1 as a possible D gene (5 bases). Sequenced material: peripheral blood. The receptor's source is a man aged 55-75 years who had recovered from COVID-19. Written as DNA, the CDR3 is TGTGCCAGCAGCCAAGGGAGGGGATCTACTGAAGCTTTCTTT. This codes for CASSQGRGSTEAFF.